This T cell receptor beta chain came from a study of technical replicates of blood from several donors. Profiled with immunoSEQ multiplex PCR; TCRdb holds only in-frame clones, not every one. The table records 9,500 to 15,000 clones, over 70% of them present only once. V shed 5 bases and J 0 bases; nucleotides not matched to a gene: 5. CDR3 length: 16 amino acids. CDR1 is MNHEY and CDR2 is SMNVEV in the germline V gene (reference sequence). This chain joins TRBV27 and TRBJ2-7; 12 bases agree with TRBD2. The TCR was taken from a human donor in good health. Sequencing used PBMCs. CDR3 sequence: CASSPGTSGFSYEQYF. Written as DNA, the CDR3 is TGTGCCAGCAGTCCTGGGACTAGCGGGTTCTCCTACGAGCAGTACTTC.